These 27 T cell receptor beta chains originate from one sample sequenced in a study of T cell responses to AZD1222 COVID-19 vaccine. The repertoire was sequenced with immunoSEQ multiplex PCR; TCRdb's copy has only in-frame clones and lacks some. The sample contains roughly 200,000 clones, approximately 95% of which appear only once. The material was peripheral blood, obtained 28 days after the second dose of the MenACWY control vaccine. The origin of the receptors is an adult who received the MenACWY meningococcal vaccine as a control.

In this sample, this clone turned up a few times. The genes are TRBV5-1 and TRBJ2-7; 7 nucleotides align to TRBD1. Germline V gene data show CDR1 as SGHRS and CDR2 as YFSETQ. CDR3 size: 14 residues. V lost 6 bases, J lost 1 base, and 7 bases stayed unmatched. Here the CDR3 reads CASTNTGVSYEQYF. CDR3 bases: TGCGCCAGCACCAATACAGGGGTATCCTACGAGCAGTACTTC.

The rearrangement links TRBV2 to TRBJ1-3; D remains unclear. The germline V gene encodes CDR1 SNHLY and CDR2 FYNNEI. V was trimmed by 3 bases and J by 0 bases, leaving 6 bases between them. The CDR3 is 14 residues long. The CDR3 is CASSDEGSGNTIYF. CDR3 in DNA: TGTGCCAGCAGTGATGAGGGCTCTGGAAACACCATATATTTT.

DNA for the CDR3: TGTGCCAGCAGCTTCCGGCCGACTTCCTACGAGCAGTACTTC. Protein: CASSFRPTSYEQYF. V usage is TRBV6-4 and J usage is TRBJ2-7; D is unclear. Germline V lookup: CDR1 MRHNA, CDR2 SNTAGT. Deletions cut 6 bases from V and 1 base from J, with 13 bases between. This CDR3 has 14 residues.

The V gene is TRBV19, the J gene TRBJ2-2; D possibly corresponds to TRBD1 (6 bases). The CDR3 consists of 16 residues. The germline CDR1 and CDR2 sequences are LNHDA and SQIVND (reference sequence). Trimming pared 8 bases from V and 1 base from J, leaving 17 bases between. This CDR3 reads CASRGTGYVNTGELFF. In nucleotides, the CDR3 is TGTGCCAGTCGAGGAACAGGGTATGTGAACACCGGGGAGCTGTTTTTT.

V gene TRBV4-2 combines with J gene TRBJ1-1; D gene ambiguous. V lost 4 bases, J lost 4 bases, and 13 bases lay in between. The germline gives CDR1 LGHNA, CDR2 YNFKEQ. This CDR3 spans 14 amino acids. The CDR3 nucleotides read TGTGCCAGCAGCCCGCTGCAGGTGGCCACTGAAGCTTTCTTT. This codes for CASSPLQVATEAFF.

The V call is TRBV28, the J call TRBJ1-1; no reliable D call. The CDR3 consists of 12 residues. V was clipped by 7 bases and J by 1 base, with 7 bases between them. Germline loops: CDR1 MDHEN, CDR2 SYDVKM. The CDR3 sequence: CASNEENTEAFF. DNA for the CDR3: TGTGCCAGCAACGAGGAGAACACTGAAGCTTTCTTT.

On this clone: Other DNA sequences of this sample code for an identical CDR3. The chain is built from TRBV2 and TRBJ2-7, with D possibly TRBD1 on 6 matching bases. Trimming took 6 bases from V and 0 from J, leaving 6 bases between them. The CDR3 consists of 12 residues. The germline V gene encodes CDR1 SNHLY and CDR2 FYNNEI. The CDR3 sequence: CASRQGSYEQYF. As DNA, the CDR3 is TGTGCCAGCAGACAGGGCTCCTACGAGCAGTACTTC.

The rearrangement uses TRBV18 and TRBJ1-1; 12 bases agree with TRBD1. Germline loops: CDR1 KGHSH, CDR2 LQKENI. CDR3 size: 16 residues. Unmatched junction bases numbered 6, after V lost 2 bases and J lost 5 bases. CDR3 sequence reads: CASSPGGTGGWTEAFF. In DNA form, the CDR3 reads TGTGCCAGCTCACCAGGGGGGACAGGGGGCTGGACTGAAGCTTTCTTT.

The CDR3 is CASSQVSAGGYTF. CDR3 nucleotides: TGTGCCAGCAGCCAAGTTTCTGCGGGAGGCTACACCTTC. V gene TRBV3-1 (or the pseudogene TRBV3-2) combines with J gene TRBJ1-2; unclear D gene. Between the trimmed V and J ends, which lost 1 base and 8 bases, there was a span of 11 bases. Germline CDR1 and CDR2: LGHDT and YNNKEL (reference sequence). The CDR3 contains 13 residues.

The J gene is TRBJ2-1, the V gene TRBV28; 9 bases match TRBD2. The CDR3 runs 14 residues. CDR1 is MDHEN and CDR2 is SYDVKM in the germline V gene. The trim removed 6 bases at V and 9 bases at J, leaving 9 bases unmatched. The CDR3 loop reads CASRGASGVSEQFF. The CDR3 nucleotides read TGTGCCAGCAGGGGGGCTAGCGGGGTGTCTGAGCAGTTCTTC. Using reference TRBV28 and TRBJ2-1 for the parts outside the CDR3, the full variable domain is DVKVTQSSRYLVKRTGEKVFLECVQDMDHENMFWYRQDPGLGLRLIYFSYDVKMKEKGDIPEGYSVSREKKERFSLILESASTNQTSMYLCASRGASGVSEQFFGPGTRLTVL.

The CDR3 spells CASSLEDRGNTEAFF. CDR3 sequence (DNA): TGTGCCAGCAGCTTAGAGGATCGGGGGAACACTGAAGCTTTCTTT. The chain combines TRBV11-2 with TRBJ1-1; D is undetermined. The CDR3 totals 15 residues. CDR1 and CDR2 from the germline V gene are SGHAT and FQNNGV. With 0 bases removed from V and 1 base from J, the gap between germline ends came to 9 bases.

The chain recombines TRBV7-9 with TRBJ1-2; the D is unclear. Looked up from germline, CDR1 is SEHNR and CDR2 is FQNEAQ (reference sequence). With 1 base removed from V and 2 bases from J, the gap between germline ends came to 5 bases. This CDR3 is 13 amino acids long. The CDR3 coding sequence is TGTGCCAGCAGCTTAGAAAGAAACTATGGCTACACCTTC. Translating it yields CASSLERNYGYTF.

This clone was seen just once. The chain links TRBV11-1 to TRBJ2-5; D perhaps matches TRBD2 (5 bases). CDR3 size: 14 residues. In germline, CDR1 is SGHAT, CDR2 FQDESV (reference sequence). V was pared by 3 bases and J by 1 base, with 9 bases between. For the CDR3, the DNA is TGTGCCAGCAGCTTGGGCGAGGGCCAAGAGACCCAGTACTTC. Translation gives CASSLGEGQETQYF.

The chain has TRBV6-1 and TRBJ1-2; D might be TRBD1 (5 bases). The CDR3 spans 13 residues. V shed 3 bases and J shed 4 bases, with 9 bases lying between them. Germline lookup yields CDR1 MNHNS and CDR2 SASEGT. In DNA, the CDR3 is TGTGCCAGCAGTGAGCAGGGAGGCTATGGCTACACCTTC. Translation: CASSEQGGYGYTF.

The chain has TRBV11-3 and TRBJ2-7, with D possibly TRBD1 on 6 matching bases. The CDR3 has 15 residues. V was cut by 1 base and J by 0 bases, with 10 bases left in between. Germline CDR1 reads SGHNT; CDR2 reads YENEEA. The CDR3 DNA follows: TGTGCCAGCAGCTTAGGGGACACGAGCTCCTACGAGCAGTACTTC. Translation gives CASSLGDTSSYEQYF.

The genes are TRBV19 and TRBJ2-7; a weak D match, TRBD1 (6 bases). Germline CDR1 LNHDA, CDR2 SQIVND (reference sequence). The CDR3 has 16 residues. Trimming pared 4 bases from V and 0 bases from J, leaving 16 bases between. CDR3 bases: TGTGCCAGTAGTACGTACAGGGAAACCGCCTCCTACGAGCAGTACTTC. It is translated as CASSTYRETASYEQYF.

The chain couples TRBV10-1 to TRBJ2-1; the D gene could be TRBD1 or TRBD2 (5 bases each). Trimming removed 6 bases at V and 1 base at J, with 13 bases between. From germline, CDR1 is WNHNN and CDR2 SYGVQD (reference sequence). CDR3 length equals 15 residues. The CDR3: CASSRDRLSYNEQFF. Written as DNA, the CDR3 is TGCGCCAGCAGCAGGGACCGCTTATCCTACAATGAGCAGTTCTTC.

This chain joins TRBV5-1 and TRBJ1-1, with D unresolved. The CDR3 contains 14 residues. Trimming took off 0 bases at V and 4 bases at J, with 10 bases between the two ends. Germline V lookup: CDR1 SGHRS, CDR2 YFSETQ. The CDR3 DNA reads TGCGCCAGCAGCTTGGGAGGGTGGGGCACTGAAGCTTTCTTT. Translated: CASSLGGWGTEAFF.

V usage is TRBV5-1 and J usage is TRBJ2-2, with 12 positions matching TRBD2. The germline V gene encodes CDR1 SGHRS and CDR2 YFSETQ. After removal of 2 bases from V and 3 bases from J, the junction contained 5 bases not matched to a gene. There are 17 residues in the CDR3. The CDR3 bases are TGCGCCAGCAGCTTACTTAGGACTAGCGGGGACACCGGGGAGCTGTTTTTT. Protein product: CASSLLRTSGDTGELFF.

This chain links TRBV4-1 with TRBJ1-6; D possibly corresponds to TRBD1 (5 bases). Germline values: CDR1 MGHRA, CDR2 YSYEKL. Trimming shortened V by 1 base and J by 7 bases, and 11 bases separated the two germline ends. The CDR3 has 15 residues. CDR3 amino acids: CASSQAGTLNSPLHF. The CDR3, as DNA: TGCGCCAGCAGCCAAGCTGGGACGCTAAATTCACCCCTCCACTTT.

The V call is TRBV28, the J call TRBJ1-4; the D is unclear. V lost 5 bases, J lost 5 bases, and 6 bases lay in between. This CDR3 has 12 amino acids. The germline CDR1 and CDR2 sequences are MDHEN and SYDVKM. CDR3: CASSLLNEKLFF. In DNA form, the CDR3 reads TGTGCCAGCAGTCTCCTAAATGAAAAACTGTTTTTT.

The rearrangement uses TRBV7-2 and TRBJ1-5, with no clear D. V lost 5 bases to trimming and J lost 4 bases, with 9 bases between them. The CDR3 extends over 13 amino acids. Germline V gives CDR1 SGHTA, CDR2 FQGNSA. In nucleotides, the CDR3 is TGTGCCAGCAGCCCCGCAGGAAATCAGCCCCAGCATTTT. Translated, it gives CASSPAGNQPQHF.

This CDR3 reads CASSWGTGENTQYF. In DNA form, the CDR3 reads TGTGCCAGCAGCTGGGGGACGGGAGAAAATACGCAGTATTTT. This rearrangement joins TRBV7-9 to TRBJ2-3; D perhaps matches TRBD2 (6 bases). Deletions cut 4 bases from V and 7 bases from J, with 15 bases between. CDR1 is SEHNR, CDR2 FQNEAQ, per germline (reference sequence). This CDR3 has 14 residues.

The CDR3 region is CAIRDQGVTSYEQYF. As DNA, the CDR3 is TGTGCCATCAGAGACCAGGGGGTAACTTCCTACGAGCAGTACTTC. The genes are TRBV10-3 and TRBJ2-7, with 7 bases identical to TRBD1. V lost 6 bases to trimming and J lost 1 base; unmatched junction nucleotides: 9. This CDR3 has 15 residues. Germline CDR1 is ENHRY and CDR2 is SYGVKD.

The gene calls are TRBV7-9 and TRBJ1-1; the D is unclear. From germline, CDR1 is SEHNR and CDR2 FQNEAQ (reference sequence). V shed 3 bases and J shed 6 bases, with 8 bases lying between them. The CDR3 is 12 amino acids. The chain's CDR3 is CASSFVTSEAFF. DNA of the CDR3: TGTGCCAGCAGCTTCGTGACTTCTGAAGCTTTCTTT.

The chain joins TRBV6-1 to TRBJ2-5; 7 nucleotides align to TRBD2. CDR3 length: 16 amino acids. V lost 4 bases and J lost 1; bases outside the gene matches: 9. Looked up from germline, CDR1 is MNHNS and CDR2 is SASEGT. The CDR3 loop reads CASSVRYGTTQETQYF. Written as DNA, the CDR3 is TGTGCCAGCAGTGTAAGATACGGGACTACCCAAGAGACCCAGTACTTC.

The genes are TRBV14 and TRBJ1-3; D is undetermined. CDR1 SGHDN and CDR2 FVKESK come from the germline V gene. V lost 2 bases to trimming and J lost 0 bases, with 11 bases between them. The CDR3 extends over 16 amino acids. In DNA form, the CDR3 reads TGTGCCAGCAGCCAATTCTCGGGGAGCTCTGGAAACACCATATATTTT. Its protein is CASSQFSGSSGNTIYF. Combining the CDR3 with reference TRBV14 and TRBJ1-3 gives the whole variable domain EAGVTQFPSHSVIEKGQTVTLRCDPISGHDNLYWYRRVMGKEIKFLLHFVKESKQDESGMPNNRFLAERTGGTYSTLKVQPAELEDSGVYFCASSQFSGSSGNTIYFGEGSWLTVV.